This TCR beta chain was obtained from a study of beta chain features in type 1 diabetes. Whole-study results and caveats: Moderately but significantly shorter TCRB CDR3s were found in Type 1 diabetes patients in all four CD4+ subsets.

Expressed TCRB transcripts were sequenced after all isolated RNA was converted to cDNA. TCRdb's table, derived via immunoSEQ multiplex PCR, lists solely in-frame clones and lacks some. Among 300,000 to 350,000 clones listed, approximately 10% were seen once. Details on this clone: What it binds is not known.

The sequence derives from a man aged 25 to 40 with type 1 diabetes. Sequences were obtained from central memory CD4+ T cells from blood.

The CDR3 sequence is CASRGSTETQYF. The CDR3 bases are TGTGCCAGCAGGGGGTCGACGGAGACCCAGTACTTC. The rearrangement links TRBV28 to TRBJ2-5; D unresolved. The CDR3 totals 12 residues. The V end was cut by 6 bases, the J end by 5 bases, with 10 bases between. Germline V gives CDR1 MDHEN, CDR2 SYDVKM.